This TCR beta chain is drawn from a study of control samples from healthy donors and cancer patients. Per germline, CDR1 SNHLY and CDR2 FYNNEI. The CDR3 loop spans 16 amino acids. V lost 3 bases to trimming and J lost 1 base; unmatched junction nucleotides: 7. Sequencing used immunoSEQ multiplex PCR; TCRdb keeps in-frame clones, though not all of them. The table has 100,000 to 150,000 clones, more than 75% seen once. This clone showed up just a few times. The sequenced sample was blood. The chain has TRBV2 and TRBJ2-3; 7 bases line up with TRBD1. This clonotype was sampled from a man aged 60-69 years in good health. The CDR3 region is CASSDRDRGGTDTQYF. The CDR3 nucleotides read TGTGCCAGCAGTGACCGGGACAGAGGGGGCACAGATACGCAGTATTTT.